This T cell receptor (beta chain) was sequenced for a study of T cell clonality in common variable immunodeficiency. The data were produced by immunoSEQ multiplex PCR, yet TCRdb's version contains in-frame clones alone and is incomplete. The sample was found to contain 50,000 or so clones, and every one recurs. The sample holds many counts of this clone. The CDR3 end lies 3 residues beyond the end of the read and is filled in from the germline J gene. The CDR3 runs 13 residues. Unmatched junction bases numbered 4, after V lost 7 bases and J lost 2 bases. From germline, CDR1 is DFQATT and CDR2 SNEGSKA (reference sequence).

The source of this sequence is a person between 18 and 70 years old in good health. V usage is TRBV20-1 and J usage is TRBJ1-4; 7 bases agree with TRBD1. The sample comprised peripheral blood mononuclear cells. The CDR3 DNA, read in part, is TGCAGTGGGTCACAGGGGACTAATGAAAAA. Encoded protein: CSGSQGTNEK. In full, the CDR3 reads CSGSQGTNEKLFF.